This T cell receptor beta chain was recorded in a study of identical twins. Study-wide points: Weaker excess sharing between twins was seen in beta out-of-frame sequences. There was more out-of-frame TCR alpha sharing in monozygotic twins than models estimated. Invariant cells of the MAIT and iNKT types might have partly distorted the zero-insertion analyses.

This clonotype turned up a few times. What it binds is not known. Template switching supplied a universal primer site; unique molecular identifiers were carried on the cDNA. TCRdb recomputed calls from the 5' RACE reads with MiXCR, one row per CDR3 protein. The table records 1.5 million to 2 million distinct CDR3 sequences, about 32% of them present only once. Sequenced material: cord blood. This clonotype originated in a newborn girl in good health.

CDR3 nucleotide sequence: TGTGCCAGCAGCTTAGATGGGACTAGCGGGAGTCGGTACTTC. This sequence encodes CASSLDGTSGSRYF. The chain has TRBV7-9 and TRBJ2-4; 14 bases fit TRBD2. Germline CDR1 is SEHNR and CDR2 is FQNEAQ (reference sequence). This CDR3 contains 14 residues. With 1 base clipped from V and 15 bases from J, the junction kept 5 bases outside the gene matches.